A single sample is the source of the 9 T cell receptor beta chains below, sequenced in a study of cytomegalovirus exposure and HLA in healthy donors. PCR used 60 Vbeta primers and 13 Jbeta primers. Using immunoSEQ multiplex PCR, the repertoire was profiled, and TCRdb retains in-frame clones only, with some absent. The sample has around 53,000 clones, approximately 70% seen once. The specimen was PBMCs. The receptors derive from a man younger than 30 in good health and CMV-seronegative.

A few counts support this clone. The chain joins TRBV28 to TRBJ1-3; 7 bases fit TRBD1. Germline CDR1 MDHEN, CDR2 SYDVKM. The CDR3 runs to 14 residues. V lost 3 bases and J lost 6; bases outside the gene matches: 5. This chain's CDR3 is CASSLGTAPNTIYF. The DNA for the CDR3 is TGTGCCAGCAGTTTGGGGACAGCGCCAAACACCATATATTTT.

This chain joins TRBV6-5 and TRBJ2-7; possibly TRBD2 for D (6 bases). There are 13 residues in the CDR3. V was cut by 5 bases and J by 0 bases, with 8 bases left in between. Germline values: CDR1 MNHEY, CDR2 SVGAGI. CDR3 coding DNA: TGTGCCAGCAGTCGCGGGGTCTCCTACGAGCAGTACTTC. This sequence encodes CASSRGVSYEQYF.

J is TRBJ2-1 and V is TRBV7-9; 10 bases line up with TRBD2. V trimming: 5 bases; J trimming: 2 bases; junction bases outside the gene matches: 3. Germline V gene sequence: CDR1 SEHNR, CDR2 FQNEAQ (reference sequence). The CDR3 contains 15 residues. CDR3 sequence: CASSPAGGPYNEQFF. Here the CDR3 DNA reads TGTGCCAGCAGCCCAGCGGGAGGGCCCTACAATGAGCAGTTCTTC.

This chain links TRBV7-2 with TRBJ2-7; TRBD2 is a possible D gene (5 bases). The V end was cut by 2 bases, the J end by 6 bases, with 11 bases between. Germline V lookup: CDR1 SGHTA, CDR2 FQGNSA. The CDR3 sequence is 13 residues long. CDR3 in amino acids: CASSLLRGIEQYF. The CDR3 DNA reads TGTGCCAGCAGCTTATTGCGAGGGATCGAGCAGTACTTC.

The V call is TRBV27, the J call TRBJ1-2; D is undetermined. Germline CDR1 reads MNHEY; CDR2 reads SMNVEV (reference sequence). There are 13 residues in the CDR3. Trimming took 3 bases from V and 4 from J, leaving 9 bases between them. Here the CDR3 reads CASSFASGYGYTF. The DNA of the CDR3 is TGTGCCAGCAGTTTTGCCTCGGGCTATGGCTACACCTTC.

The chain couples TRBV6-1 to TRBJ2-1, with 9 bases matching TRBD2. Germline V gene sequence: CDR1 MNHNS, CDR2 SASEGT. The J segment lost 6 bases and the V segment lost 5 bases, leaving 2 bases of the junction unmatched. The CDR3 runs 13 residues. The CDR3 reads CASSPSGVNEQFF. For the CDR3, the DNA is TGTGCCAGCAGTCCTAGCGGGGTCAATGAGCAGTTCTTC.

The V and J genes are TRBV4-2 and TRBJ2-1; 7 bases map to TRBD2. The trim removed 0 bases at V and 3 bases at J, leaving 8 bases unmatched. Per germline, CDR1 LGHNA and CDR2 YNFKEQ. The CDR3 consists of 17 residues. The CDR3 DNA sequence: TGTGCCAGCAGCCAAGAATGGCGGGAGAAGATCTACAATGAGCAGTTCTTC. Translated: CASSQEWREKIYNEQFF.

This chain links TRBV7-2 with TRBJ2-3; the D gene is possibly TRBD1 (5 bases). The V end lost 2 bases, the J end lost 4 bases, and 10 bases lay between the germline ends. CDR3 length: 14 amino acids. CDR1 is SGHTA, CDR2 FQGNSA, per germline. CDR3 sequence: CASSLTGGADTQYF. DNA for the CDR3: TGTGCCAGCAGCTTAACAGGCGGAGCAGATACGCAGTATTTT.

The genes are TRBV28 and TRBJ1-1, with 9 nucleotides matching TRBD1. CDR1 and CDR2 from the germline V gene are MDHEN and SYDVKM. The CDR3 totals 15 residues. The J segment lost 1 base and the V segment lost 8 bases, leaving 8 bases of the junction unmatched. The CDR3 bases are TGTGCCAGCCGTTACCGGGACAGGGCGAACACTGAAGCTTTCTTT. It is translated as CASRYRDRANTEAFF.